This T cell receptor beta chain was found in a study of blood T cell repertoires in COVID-19. Some clones are missing from TCRdb's copy, which holds only in-frame ones; the method was immunoSEQ multiplex PCR. The table has fewer than 350,000 clones, 85% seen once. Between the trimmed V and J ends, which lost 1 base and 15 bases, there was a span of 13 bases. From germline, CDR1 is MGHDK and CDR2 SYGVNS. The CDR3 covers 12 residues. Sample: PBMCs or T cells enriched from blood (not recorded which). This receptor was taken from a woman in her thirties who had been exposed to COVID-19. This rearrangement joins TRBV25-1 to TRBJ2-1; D is possibly TRBD1 (5 bases). This chain's CDR3 is CASSESDNRRFF. The CDR3 coding sequence is TGTGCCAGCAGTGAATCGGACAATAGGCGGTTCTTC.